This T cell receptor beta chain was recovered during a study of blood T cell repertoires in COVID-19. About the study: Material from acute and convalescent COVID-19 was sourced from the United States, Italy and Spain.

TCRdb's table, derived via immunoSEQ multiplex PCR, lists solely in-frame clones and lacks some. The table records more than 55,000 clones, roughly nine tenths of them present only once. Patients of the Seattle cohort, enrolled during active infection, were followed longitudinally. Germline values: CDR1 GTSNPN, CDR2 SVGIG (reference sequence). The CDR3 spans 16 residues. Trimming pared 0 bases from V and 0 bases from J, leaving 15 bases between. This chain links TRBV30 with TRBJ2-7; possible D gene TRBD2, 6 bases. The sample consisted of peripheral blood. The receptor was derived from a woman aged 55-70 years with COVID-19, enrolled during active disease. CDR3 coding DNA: TGTGCCTGGAGTGTACGGGGGAGACTTAGCTCCTACGAGCAGTACTTC. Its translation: CAWSVRGRLSSYEQYF.